The clone carrying this T cell receptor beta chain has at least ten counts. Its matching antigen is unknown. The sample comes from a study of blood T cells in healthy people across ages. Study-wide results and limits: A strong correlation between TCR beta diversity and naive T cell percentage was seen. TCR beta diversity, measured per million T cells, fell in a roughly linear way with age.

Drawing of peripheral blood yielded 7.5 to 10 milliliters from each donor. A sample-barcoded 5' primer and a J-beta primer mix were used in a second PCR of roughly 7 to 11 cycles. TCRdb re-derived calls from the 5' RACE reads in MiXCR, one entry per CDR3 protein. The sample holds roughly 1,500,000 distinct CDR3 sequences, roughly 40% seen once. This sequence originates from a woman aged 18-30 years in good health. Specimen: blood.

The CDR3 spells CSARTGANNEQFF. The CDR3 nucleotides are TGCAGTGCTAGGACAGGGGCCAACAATGAGCAGTTCTTC. V gene TRBV20-1 combines with J gene TRBJ2-1, with 8 bases that match TRBD1. The CDR3 is made up of 13 amino acids. Germline V gives CDR1 DFQATT, CDR2 SNEGSKA (reference sequence). J lost 5 bases, V lost 3 bases, and 3 bases had no gene match.